This TCR beta chain was captured by sequencing in a study of blood T cell repertoires in COVID-19. Study as a whole: The United States, Italy and Spain provided the acute and convalescent COVID-19 samples. T cells, B-cell-depleted T cells, or PBMCs supplied cDNA or gDNA.

The table lists this clone with a few counts. Per the original methods: Reference gene primer amplification gave nucleated cell count estimates. This table comes from immunoSEQ multiplex PCR, and its TCRdb copy is limited to in-frame clones, with some not included. Clonal size and the V and J genes are those of that table, whereas D and trimming came from the DNA. The data contain around 260,000 clones, approximately 85% of them singletons. CDR1 is LNHDA and CDR2 is SQIVND in the germline V gene (reference sequence). The CDR3 contains 13 residues. Between the trimmed V and J ends, which lost 5 bases and 0 bases, there was a span of 5 bases. During active infection, Seattle patients enrolled and were then monitored through disease.

The sequence derives from a human donor with COVID-19, enrolled during active disease. The donor label of this sample is uncertain. The specimen sequenced was peripheral blood. The rearrangement joins TRBV19 to TRBJ1-5; D gene uncertain. The CDR3 spells CASSQYSNQPQHF. In DNA, the CDR3 is TGTGCCAGTAGTCAGTATAGCAATCAGCCCCAGCATTTT.